This passage covers 28 T cell receptor beta chains from one sample sequenced in a study of cytomegalovirus exposure and HLA in healthy donors. Vbeta (60) and Jbeta (13) primers were used in the PCR. The assay was immunoSEQ multiplex PCR, and TCRdb's table has in-frame clones only and misses some. The table includes about 120,000 clones, more than 60% detected once. Specimen: PBMCs. Receptors originate from a man aged 18-30 years in good health and CMV-seronegative.

The genes are TRBV6-5 and TRBJ2-1; 8 bases align to TRBD1. The CDR3 has 12 amino acids. The germline CDR1 and CDR2 sequences are MNHEY and SVGAGI. V shed 8 bases, J shed 9 bases, and the junction held 6 bases outside the gene matches. The CDR3 here is CASGTGGGEQFF. The CDR3 nucleotides are TGTGCCAGCGGAACAGGGGGAGGTGAGCAGTTCTTC.

V and J are TRBV21-1 and TRBJ1-5; TRBD1, the table's D call, lacks a check against the DNA. TRBV21-1 is a known pseudogene. This CDR3 contains 20 residues. The CDR3 DNA is TGTGCCAGCAGCAAATTTAGGAGACAGGCCAGAAGGGCCCCCAATCAGCCCCAGCATTTT. Its translation: CASSKFRRQARRAPNQPQHF.

This chain links TRBV19 with TRBJ2-7, with 9 bases matching TRBD1. From germline, CDR1 is LNHDA and CDR2 SQIVND (reference sequence). J lost 6 bases, V lost 2 bases, and 5 bases had no gene match. This CDR3 comprises 14 residues. CDR3 DNA sequence: TGTGCCAGTAGTATACGGACAGGGGTCGGCGAGCAGTACTTC. Residues: CASSIRTGVGEQYF.

The chain has TRBV10-3 and TRBJ2-3, with 12 bases aligning to TRBD1. Trimming removed 9 bases from V and 2 bases from J; junction bases left unmatched: 6. The CDR3 loop spans 15 amino acids. Germline lookup yields CDR1 ENHRY and CDR2 SYGVKD. This CDR3 reads CAISRDRGPTDTQYF. The CDR3 DNA is TGTGCCATAAGCCGGGACAGGGGGCCCACAGATACGCAGTATTTT.

There are a few counts of this clone. V gene TRBV9 combines with J gene TRBJ2-7; D not resolved. The CDR3 has 14 residues. Per germline, CDR1 SGDLS and CDR2 YYNGEE. V lost 0 bases to trimming and J lost 2 bases, with 9 bases between them. CDR3 in DNA: TGTGCCAGCAGCGTAGAGCCTAGAGCCTACGAGCAGTACTTC. This codes for CASSVEPRAYEQYF.

The gene calls are TRBV5-8 and TRBJ2-7, with D possibly being TRBD2 (6 bases). Germline values: CDR1 SGHTS, CDR2 YDEGEE. The germline V and J ends were trimmed by 1 base and 4 bases, with 21 bases remaining between them. The CDR3 consists of 17 residues. CDR3: CASSLYKVFPRGYEQYF. CDR3 DNA sequence: TGTGCCAGCAGCTTGTATAAGGTCTTCCCACGGGGGTACGAGCAGTACTTC.

This clone has a handful of counts. The chain combines TRBV18 with TRBJ2-1; possibly TRBD1 for D (6 bases). Trimming shortened V by 1 base and J by 9 bases, and 13 bases separated the two germline ends. Germline V CDR1 and CDR2: KGHSH, LQKENI. The CDR3 covers 14 residues. The CDR3, as DNA: TGTGCCAGCTCACCACGCGCAGGGGATTTTGAGCAGTTCTTC. Amino acids: CASSPRAGDFEQFF. The complete variable domain, with remaining parts taken from reference TRBV18 and TRBJ2-1, reads NAGVMQNPRHLVRRRGQEARLRCSPMKGHSHVYWYRQLPEEGLKFMVYLQKENIIDESGMPKERFSAEFPKEGPSILRIQQVVRGDSAAYFCASSPRAGDFEQFFGPGTRLTVL.

This chain joins TRBV6-5 and TRBJ2-5; weak D call: TRBD2 (6 bases). The end of the DNA is better explained by TRBJ2-7, so the J call may be wrong. The CDR3 is made up of 14 amino acids. Germline lookup yields CDR1 MNHEY and CDR2 SVGAGI. CDR3 amino acids: CASSPGVHRDEQYF. The DNA of the CDR3 is TGTGCCAGCAGCCCGGGAGTCCATCGTGACGAGCAGTACTTC.

The rearrangement uses TRBV6-1 and TRBJ2-2; D may be TRBD2 (5 bases). With 5 bases removed from V and 7 bases from J, the gap between germline ends came to 14 bases. CDR3 length equals 14 residues. Germline CDR1 and CDR2: MNHNS and SASEGT. The chain's CDR3 is CASSPVEVLGELFF. The CDR3 DNA sequence: TGTGCCAGCAGTCCAGTGGAGGTCCTCGGGGAGCTGTTTTTT.

There are a few counts of this clone. V is TRBV19 and J is TRBJ2-2; 9 nucleotides align to TRBD1. The CDR3 has 15 amino acids. The V and J ends lost 7 bases and 6 bases, in that order; junction bases with no gene match: 9. Germline V gene sequence: CDR1 LNHDA, CDR2 SQIVND (reference sequence). In DNA form, the CDR3 reads TGTGCCAGTACCGTGGACAGGGGAATCCCCGGGGAGCTGTTTTTT. Translating it yields CASTVDRGIPGELFF.

This rearrangement joins TRBV6-6 to TRBJ1-1; 9 nucleotides match TRBD1. V shed 0 bases, J shed 5 bases, and the junction held 7 bases outside the gene matches. Germline assignment: CDR1 MNHNY and CDR2 SVGAGI (reference sequence). The CDR3 loop spans 16 amino acids. The chain's CDR3 is CASSYSRLTGGTEAFF. The CDR3 DNA sequence: TGTGCCAGCAGTTACTCGAGACTGACAGGGGGGACTGAAGCTTTCTTT.

V gene TRBV11-2 combines with J gene TRBJ1-2, with 8 bases matching TRBD1. There are 14 residues in the CDR3. V was pared by 5 bases and J by 5 bases, with 7 bases of the junction left unmatched. CDR1 is SGHAT, CDR2 FQNNGV, per germline. The CDR3 loop reads CASSVRQGYYGYTF. The CDR3 DNA sequence: TGTGCCAGCAGCGTTCGACAGGGGTATTATGGCTACACCTTC.

This chain connects TRBV9 to TRBJ2-5, with TRBD1 as a possible D gene (5 bases). Trimming stripped 0 bases from V and 3 bases from J, with 15 bases between. CDR3 length: 16 residues. Germline V gene sequence: CDR1 SGDLS, CDR2 YYNGEE. CDR3 nucleotide sequence: TGTGCCAGCAGCGTAGTAGGAAGGGGCAGAGAAGAGACCCAGTACTTC. Residues: CASSVVGRGREETQYF. The full variable domain, rest sourced from reference TRBV9 and TRBJ2-5, is DSGVTQTPKHLITATGQRVTLRCSPRSGDLSVYWYQQSLDQGLQFLIQYYNGEERAKGNILERFSAQQFPDLHSELNLSSLELGDSALYFCASSVVGRGREETQYFGPGTRLLVL.

This chain links TRBV7-3 with TRBJ1-5; no clear D gene. The CDR3 contains 14 residues. In germline, CDR1 is SGHTA, CDR2 FQGTGA. V gave up 6 bases and J gave up 2 bases, with 11 bases separating them. The CDR3 loop reads CASSRGMGNQPQHF. The CDR3 bases are TGTGCCAGCAGTAGAGGAATGGGCAATCAGCCCCAGCATTTT.

J is TRBJ2-1 and V is TRBV9, with D tentatively TRBD2 (6 bases). The germline V gene has CDR1 SGDLS and CDR2 YYNGEE. V lost 4 bases, J lost 4 bases, and 12 bases lay in between. This CDR3 is built from 14 residues. As DNA, the CDR3 is TGTGCCAGCAGCACCCGGACTAATTACAATGAGCAGTTCTTC. Residues: CASSTRTNYNEQFF.

This clone has only a few counts. The gene calls are TRBV28 and TRBJ2-7; a weak D match, TRBD1 (6 bases). Trimming removed 7 bases from V and 5 bases from J, with 15 bases in between. This CDR3 has 13 residues. The germline CDR1 and CDR2 sequences are MDHEN and SYDVKM. CDR3 sequence: CASKEGGWNEQYF. The CDR3 bases are TGTGCCAGCAAAGAAGGGGGTTGGAACGAGCAGTACTTC.

The chain employs TRBV7-9 and TRBJ2-7; 8 nucleotides line up with TRBD2. Losses at the gene ends were 3 bases for V and 12 bases for J; bases not matched to a gene: 10. CDR1 and CDR2 (germline): SEHNR, FQNEAQ (reference sequence). The CDR3 contains 13 residues. CDR3 loop: CASSLTSDRHRYF. CDR3 in DNA: TGTGCCAGCAGCTTGACTAGCGACCGACATAGGTACTTC.

This rearrangement joins TRBV28 to TRBJ2-5, with TRBD1 identical over 9 bases. Germline CDR1 reads MDHEN; CDR2 reads SYDVKM. The CDR3 totals 16 residues. V lost 2 bases and J lost 5; bases outside the gene matches: 9. CDR3 nucleotide sequence: TGTGCCAGCAGTTTAGGCCCGGGACAGGGTAGGGAGACCCAGTACTTC. Protein sequence: CASSLGPGQGRETQYF.

In this sample, this clone turned up a few times. The chain couples TRBV10-3 to TRBJ2-2, with 13 bases that match TRBD2. This CDR3 has 16 amino acids. Germline V lookup: CDR1 ENHRY, CDR2 SYGVKD. Trimming cost V 6 bases and J 6 bases; bases outside gene matches: 7. The CDR3, as DNA: TGTGCCATCAGACGGACTAGCGGGGGCATTCCCGGGGAGCTGTTTTTT. It yields the protein CAIRRTSGGIPGELFF.

This chain joins TRBV5-1 and TRBJ2-7; possible D gene TRBD1, 5 bases. The V gene lost 2 bases and the J gene lost 2 bases, with 11 bases spanning the gap. The germline CDR1 and CDR2 sequences are SGHRS and YFSETQ. CDR3 length: 14 amino acids. The CDR3 is CASSFDSTTYEQYF. The CDR3 bases are TGCGCCAGCAGCTTCGACAGCACCACCTACGAGCAGTACTTC. Together with reference TRBV5-1 and TRBJ2-7, the CDR3 gives the full variable domain: KAGVTQTPRYLIKTRGQQVTLSCSPISGHRSVSWYQQTPGQGLQFLFEYFSETQRNKGNFPGRFSGRQFSNSRSEMNVSTLELGDSALYLCASSFDSTTYEQYFGPGTRLTVT.

The chain links TRBV18 to TRBJ1-5, with TRBD1 matching over 9 bases. Per the germline V gene, CDR1 is KGHSH and CDR2 is LQKENI. V gave up 6 bases and J gave up 5 bases; unmatched junction bases: 5. CDR3 length equals 14 residues. CDR3 nucleotides: TGTGCCAGCTCGCGGACAGGGGAGGATCAGCCCCAGCATTTT. This sequence encodes CASSRTGEDQPQHF.

The table lists this clone with a few counts. The chain links TRBV5-1 to TRBJ2-7, with 8 bases matching TRBD2. Germline CDR1 SGHRS, CDR2 YFSETQ. Unmatched junction bases numbered 7, after V lost 0 bases and J lost 5 bases. This CDR3 is 15 amino acids long. The CDR3 protein is CASSLAEREKHEQYF. Here the CDR3 DNA reads TGCGCCAGCAGCTTGGCCGAGCGGGAGAAGCACGAGCAGTACTTC.

This clone was recorded only once. The chain is built from TRBV29-1 and TRBJ1-1, with D perhaps matching TRBD1 (6 bases). Per germline, CDR1 SQVTM and CDR2 ANQGSEA. The V gene lost 6 bases and the J gene lost 0 bases, with 14 bases spanning the gap. The CDR3 is made up of 14 amino acids. The CDR3 region has the DNA TGCAGCGTAAAGGGTGACAGGTTGAACACTGAAGCTTTCTTT. The encoded protein is CSVKGDRLNTEAFF.

This clone has only a few counts. The CDR3 DNA sequence: TGTGCCAGCAGCCTACTAGGGGGGGCAACTGAAGCTTTCTTT. This codes for CASSLLGGATEAFF. The chain has TRBV9 and TRBJ1-1; possible D gene TRBD1, 6 bases. CDR1 and CDR2 (germline): SGDLS, YYNGEE. This CDR3 is built from 14 residues. Trimming removed 4 bases from V and 5 bases from J, with 15 bases in between.

This clone occurred a few times. The junction departs from germline at one end; a sequencing error may be responsible. This rearrangement joins TRBV7-9 to TRBJ2-5; D might be TRBD1 (6 bases). The tail of the sequence fits TRBJ2-7 better, so the J call may be wrong. Germline V gives CDR1 SEHNR, CDR2 FQNEAQ (reference sequence). The CDR3 contains 12 residues. CDR3 protein: CSSSLQGDEQYF. The CDR3, as DNA: TGTTCCAGCAGCTTACAGGGTGACGAGCAGTACTTC.

This chain connects TRBV27 to TRBJ1-1; 8 positions match TRBD1. Germline-derived CDR1 and CDR2 are MNHEY and SMNVEV (reference sequence). The V and J ends lost 5 bases and 5 bases, in that order; junction bases with no gene match: 10. The CDR3 consists of 15 residues. The CDR3: CASSPWTGRGTEAFF. CDR3 nucleotides: TGTGCCAGCAGTCCCTGGACAGGGAGAGGTACTGAAGCTTTCTTT.

V gene TRBV18 combines with J gene TRBJ1-3, with D possibly TRBD1 on 6 matching bases. Germline V lookup: CDR1 KGHSH, CDR2 LQKENI. CDR3 size: 15 residues. Trimming cost V 4 bases and J 0 bases, with 10 bases left between them. For the CDR3, the DNA is TGTGCCAGCTCACGAGAAGGGGGCTCTGGAAACACCATATATTTT. It encodes CASSREGGSGNTIYF.

V gene TRBV6-6 combines with J gene TRBJ2-3; possibly TRBD2 for D (5 bases). V lost 6 bases, J lost 8 bases, and 15 bases lay in between. Germline V gene sequence: CDR1 MNHNY, CDR2 SVGAGI (reference sequence). The CDR3 runs 13 residues. DNA of the CDR3: TGTGCCAGCAGCGCAACTGGGCTAGCTACGCAGTATTTT. Translated: CASSATGLATQYF.